The 11 T cell receptor beta chains reported below all come from one sample, sequenced in a study of blood T cells in healthy people across ages. The authors ran a second PCR of about 7 to 12 cycles using a sample-barcoded 5' primer and a J-beta primer mix. TCRdb ran MiXCR on the 5' RACE reads and lists one entry per CDR3 protein. The data hold over 1,500,000 distinct CDR3 sequences, with roughly two fifths observed a single time. Sequencing was done on a sample of blood. All receptors derive from a human donor in good health.

This clonotype was counted once. The J gene is TRBJ2-3, the V gene TRBV9; TRBD2 matches 11 bases. Unmatched junction bases numbered 9, after V lost 4 bases and J lost 8 bases. The CDR3 has 15 amino acids. CDR1 SGDLS and CDR2 YYNGEE come from the germline V gene. The CDR3 sequence: CASSLSLAGVGTQYF. The DNA for the CDR3 is TGTGCCAGCAGCCTATCACTAGCGGGAGTTGGTACGCAGTATTTT. The full variable domain, its missing parts supplied by reference TRBV9 and TRBJ2-3, is DSGVTQTPKHLITATGQRVTLRCSPRSGDLSVYWYQQSLDQGLQFLIQYYNGEERAKGNILERFSAQQFPDLHSELNLSSLELGDSALYFCASSLSLAGVGTQYFGPGTRLTVL.

This chain joins TRBV14 and TRBJ1-2; no clear D gene. The ends were cut back, 0 bases at V and 0 bases at J, with 14 bases in the middle. The CDR3 consists of 17 residues. The germline gives CDR1 SGHDN, CDR2 FVKESK. CDR3 DNA sequence: TGTGCCAGCAGCCAAGATCTCGGGGAAATCCCTAACTATGGCTACACCTTC. Its protein is CASSQDLGEIPNYGYTF.

For this clonotype: One end of the junction fails to match germline, which may point to a read error. The chain employs TRBV5-6 and TRBJ2-6; D unclear. The CDR3 length is 18 residues. Germline CDR1 reads SGHDT; CDR2 reads YYEEEE. Written as DNA, the CDR3 is TGTGCCGGCAGCTTGATATCAGGCCATGTCTCTGGGGCCAACGTCCTGACTTTC. Amino acid sequence: CAGSLISGHVSGANVLTF.

This clonotype was seen only a few times. This sequence joins TRBV5-1 and TRBJ1-1; the D gene is possibly TRBD1 (6 bases). V was pared by 4 bases and J by 1 base, with 11 bases between. Germline lookup yields CDR1 SGHRS and CDR2 YFSETQ. The CDR3 loop spans 14 amino acids. CDR3 in DNA: TGCGCCAGCAGCGCGCAACAGGGGAACACTGAAGCTTTCTTT. Its protein is CASSAQQGNTEAFF.

This clonotype was picked up one time. The chain has TRBV7-6 and TRBJ2-3; no firm D call. The CDR3 spans 15 residues. Trimming removed 3 bases at V and 1 base at J, with 11 bases between. Germline V gene lookup returns CDR1 SGHVS and CDR2 FNYEAQ. The CDR3 nucleotides are TGTGCCAGCAGCTTGGTCGGCATGGGCACAGATACGCAGTATTTT. Translation gives CASSLVGMGTDTQYF.

The chain is built from TRBV9 and TRBJ2-7, with a tentative D call TRBD2 (6 bases). The CDR3 runs 16 residues. Germline CDR1 and CDR2: SGDLS and YYNGEE. Trimming took 0 bases from V and 0 from J, leaving 13 bases between them. This CDR3 is CASSVAPGLSSYEQYF. CDR3 nucleotides: TGTGCCAGCAGCGTAGCTCCAGGACTAAGCTCCTACGAGCAGTACTTC.

This clonotype was seen once. The chain has TRBV20-1 and TRBJ1-1; unclear D gene. Trimming pared 0 bases from V and 8 bases from J, leaving 16 bases between. The CDR3 extends over 14 amino acids. Looked up from germline, CDR1 is DFQATT and CDR2 is SNEGSKA (reference sequence). CDR3 nucleotide sequence: TGCAGTGCTAGAGATATCCTCGGGAAAGGGGAAGCTTTCTTT. Its translation: CSARDILGKGEAFF.

The chain has TRBV7-9 and TRBJ2-5; D may correspond to TRBD1 or TRBD2 (5 bases each). There are 14 residues in the CDR3. Germline V gene data show CDR1 as SEHNR and CDR2 as FQNEAQ (reference sequence). V was clipped by 0 bases and J by 4 bases, with 9 bases between them. CDR3 nucleotide sequence: TGTGCCAGCAGCTTAGCGCCGGGGCCAGAGACCCAGTACTTC. The encoded protein is CASSLAPGPETQYF.

The chain couples TRBV29-1 to TRBJ1-4; TRBD1 is a possible D gene (5 bases). The CDR3 extends over 13 amino acids. The germline CDR1 and CDR2 sequences are SQVTM and ANQGSEA. V was cut by 5 bases and J by 8 bases, with 15 bases left in between. The chain's CDR3 is CSVQQVPREKLFF. In DNA form, the CDR3 reads TGCAGCGTTCAACAGGTGCCCAGGGAAAAACTGTTTTTT.

This sequence joins TRBV29-1 and TRBJ2-7; 9 positions agree with TRBD1. The germline gives CDR1 SQVTM, CDR2 ANQGSEA. V lost 6 bases, J lost 1 base, and 28 bases stayed unmatched. The CDR3 contains 21 residues. CDR3 bases: TGCAGCGTAACCCTCGGCTCCACGGTCCGCTGGCAGACAGGGGGATCCTACGAGCAGTACTTC. As protein: CSVTLGSTVRWQTGGSYEQYF.

This clonotype was seen a handful of times. V and J are TRBV28 and TRBJ2-6, with unresolved D. CDR1 and CDR2 from the germline V gene are MDHEN and SYDVKM. V was pared by 7 bases and J by 3 bases, with 7 bases between. CDR3 length equals 13 residues. The CDR3 region is CASIGYGANVLTF. The CDR3 DNA follows: TGTGCCAGCATAGGGTATGGGGCCAACGTCCTGACTTTC.